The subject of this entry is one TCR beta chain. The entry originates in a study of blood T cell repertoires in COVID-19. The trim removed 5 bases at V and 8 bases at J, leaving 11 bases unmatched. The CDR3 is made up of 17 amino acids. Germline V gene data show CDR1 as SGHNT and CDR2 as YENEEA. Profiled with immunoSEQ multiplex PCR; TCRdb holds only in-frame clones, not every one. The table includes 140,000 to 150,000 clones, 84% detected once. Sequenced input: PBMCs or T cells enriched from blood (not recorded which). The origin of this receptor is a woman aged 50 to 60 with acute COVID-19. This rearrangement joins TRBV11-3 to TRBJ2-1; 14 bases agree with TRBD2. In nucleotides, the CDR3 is TGTGCCAGCAGCCTAGGGACTAGCGGGGGTCCTTGGGATGAGCAGTTCTTC. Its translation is CASSLGTSGGPWDEQFF.